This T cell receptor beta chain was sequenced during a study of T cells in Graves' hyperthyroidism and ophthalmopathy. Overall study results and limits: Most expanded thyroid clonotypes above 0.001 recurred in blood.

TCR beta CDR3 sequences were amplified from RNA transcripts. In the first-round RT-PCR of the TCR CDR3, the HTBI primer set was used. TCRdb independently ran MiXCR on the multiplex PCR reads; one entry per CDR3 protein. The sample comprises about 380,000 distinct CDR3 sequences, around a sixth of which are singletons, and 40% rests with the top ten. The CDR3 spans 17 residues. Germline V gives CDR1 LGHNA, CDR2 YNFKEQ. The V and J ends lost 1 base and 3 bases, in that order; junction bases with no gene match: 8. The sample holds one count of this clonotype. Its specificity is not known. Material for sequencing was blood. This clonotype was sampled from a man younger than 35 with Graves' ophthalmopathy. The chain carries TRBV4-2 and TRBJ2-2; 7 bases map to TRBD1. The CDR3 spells CASSQVGGTDHTGELFF. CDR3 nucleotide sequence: TGTGCCAGCAGCCAAGTAGGTGGGACAGACCACACCGGGGAGCTGTTTTTT.